This T cell receptor (beta chain) was found in a study of T cells in Graves' hyperthyroidism and ophthalmopathy. Whole-study results and caveats: A model built on 13 V-J features separated ophthalmopathy from stable hyperthyroidism. Most expanded thyroid clonotypes above 0.001 recurred in blood.

This clonotype was seen at least ten times. Its antigen is currently unknown. If no ophthalmopathy progression occurred within 18 months, Graves' hyperthyroidism was stable. It was 8 to 10 ml of fresh peripheral blood that supplied the PBMCs. It was RNA transcripts that yielded the amplified TCR beta CDR3 regions. In the first-round RT-PCR of the TCR CDR3, the HTBI primer set was used. From the multiplex PCR reads, TCRdb called clonotypes with MiXCR, one entry per CDR3 protein. The sample lists more than 550,000 distinct CDR3 sequences, approximately 15% occurring once. V lost 1 base and J lost 2; bases outside the gene matches: 7. Per germline, CDR1 DFQATT and CDR2 SNEGSKA (reference sequence). The CDR3 covers 16 residues.

This TCR derives from a man aged 50 or older with Graves' hyperthyroidism. The chain employs TRBV20-1 and TRBJ2-2, with 7 bases matching TRBD2. The sequenced material came from blood. The CDR3 DNA reads TGCAGTGCTAGAGGGCTAGCGGTACTTAACACCGGGGAGCTGTTTTTT. Residues: CSARGLAVLNTGELFF.